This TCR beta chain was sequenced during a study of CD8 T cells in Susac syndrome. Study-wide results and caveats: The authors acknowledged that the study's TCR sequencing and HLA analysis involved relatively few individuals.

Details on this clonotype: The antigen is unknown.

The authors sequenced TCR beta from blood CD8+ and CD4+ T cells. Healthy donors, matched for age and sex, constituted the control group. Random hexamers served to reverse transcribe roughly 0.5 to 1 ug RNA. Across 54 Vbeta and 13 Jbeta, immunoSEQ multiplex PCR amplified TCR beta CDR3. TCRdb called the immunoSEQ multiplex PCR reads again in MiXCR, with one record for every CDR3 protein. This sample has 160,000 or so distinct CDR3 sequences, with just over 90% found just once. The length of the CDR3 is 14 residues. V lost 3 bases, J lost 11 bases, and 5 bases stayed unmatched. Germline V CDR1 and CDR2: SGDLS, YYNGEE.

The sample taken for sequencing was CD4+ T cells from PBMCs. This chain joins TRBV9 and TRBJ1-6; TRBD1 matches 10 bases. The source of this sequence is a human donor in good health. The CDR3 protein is CASSGGTGAPPLHF. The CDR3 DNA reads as TGTGCCAGCAGCGGCGGGACAGGGGCCCCACCCCTCCACTTT.